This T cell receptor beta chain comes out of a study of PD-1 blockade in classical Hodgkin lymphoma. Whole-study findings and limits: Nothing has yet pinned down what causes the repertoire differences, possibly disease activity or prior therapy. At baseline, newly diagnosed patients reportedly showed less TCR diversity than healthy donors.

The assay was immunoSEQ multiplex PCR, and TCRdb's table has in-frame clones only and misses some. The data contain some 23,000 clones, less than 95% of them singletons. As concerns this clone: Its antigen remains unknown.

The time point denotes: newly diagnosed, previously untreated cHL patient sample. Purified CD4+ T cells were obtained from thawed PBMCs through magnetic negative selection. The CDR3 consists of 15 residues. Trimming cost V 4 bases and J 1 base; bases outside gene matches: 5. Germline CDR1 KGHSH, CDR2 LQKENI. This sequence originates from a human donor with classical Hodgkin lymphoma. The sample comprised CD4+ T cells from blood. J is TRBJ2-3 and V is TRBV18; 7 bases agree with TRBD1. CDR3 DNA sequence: TGTGCCAGCTCACAACGGGACAGCCGCACAGATACGCAGTATTTT. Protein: CASSQRDSRTDTQYF.